This TCR beta chain was sequenced for a study of identical twins. Losses at the gene ends were 6 bases for V and 2 bases for J; bases not matched to a gene: 4. Germline V gives CDR1 ENHRY, CDR2 SYGVKD. There are 13 residues in the CDR3. In TCRdb, the 5' RACE reads were re-called with MiXCR into one record per CDR3 protein. The repertoire holds just over 500,000 distinct CDR3 sequences, around 20% seen once, with about 0.93% in the top ten. The data were also submitted as part of a second study, on T cells expressing NK-cell markers.

The clonotype was recovered from a woman aged 18-35 years in good health. The specimen sequenced was CD4+ T cells sorted from blood. The chain recombines TRBV10-3 with TRBJ2-7, with 7 bases fitting TRBD1. The CDR3 coding sequence is TGTGCCATCAGACAGGGGATGACCTACGAGCAGTACTTC. Residues: CAIRQGMTYEQYF.